The clone carrying this TCR beta chain has only one observation. Its antigen is not known. PCR amplification relied on 60 Vbeta primers (plus 13 Jbeta primers). Only in-frame clones appear in the TCRdb table, and some are missing; sequencing was by immunoSEQ multiplex PCR. The sample consists of roughly 160,000 clones, approximately 80% of them appearing once. The V end was cut by 3 bases, the J end by 4 bases, with 15 bases between. This CDR3 region has 15 residues. Germline values: CDR1 MDHEN, CDR2 SYDVKM. This record comes from a study of cytomegalovirus exposure and HLA in healthy donors. Findings of the study overall: Certain indistinguishable V segments, among them TRBV6-2 and TRBV6-3, were excluded.

The source is a man over 45 in good health and CMV-seropositive. The sequenced sample was PBMCs. The chain has TRBV28 and TRBJ1-1, with D unclear. CDR3 loop: CASSFGWEGGTEAFF. The CDR3 bases are TGTGCCAGCAGTTTCGGGTGGGAGGGTGGCACTGAAGCTTTCTTT.